The clone carrying this T cell receptor (beta chain) has just one count. In the original processing: Reference gene primers were amplified, and this amplification served to estimate nucleated cell counts. Using immunoSEQ multiplex PCR, the repertoire was profiled, and TCRdb retains in-frame clones only, with some absent. That table furnishes V, J and clone size, whereas the DNA furnished D and trimming. The data hold under 90,000 clones, with 70% to 90% observed a single time. This entry belongs to a study of blood T cell repertoires in COVID-19. This CDR3 contains 14 residues. Germline V gene data show CDR1 as GTSNPN and CDR2 as SVGIG (reference sequence). V shed 3 bases, J shed 4 bases, and the junction held 4 bases outside the gene matches.

Sequenced: peripheral blood. This chain joins TRBV30 and TRBJ1-5, with 9 bases matching TRBD1. The clonotype originates from a woman aged 45-65 years with COVID-19, enrolled during active disease. CDR3 bases: TGTGCCTGGAGCCGGGACAGGGTAAATCAGCCCCAGCATTTT. This gives the protein CAWSRDRVNQPQHF. Complete variable domain (other parts from reference TRBV30 and TRBJ1-5): SQTIHQWPATLVQPVGSPLSLECTVEGTSNPNLYWYRQAAGRGLQLLFYSVGIGQISSEVPQNLSASRPQDRQFILSSKKLLLSDSGFYLCAWSRDRVNQPQHFGDGTRLSIL.